A selection of T cell receptor beta chains follows, all from one sample in a study of CD8+CD57+ T cells in acquired aplastic anemia. Via MiXCR, TCRdb re-called the reads, giving one row per CDR3 protein. The sample includes about 150,000 distinct CDR3 sequences, 41% of them seen just once. The sequenced sample was sorted CD4+, CD8+, or CD8+CD57+ T cells (not recorded which) from PBMCs. These receptors all come from a human donor in good health, serving as a control. Each CDR3 is given with its conserved first and last residue. Fields, in order: J gene, D gene, V gene, clone size, CDR3 protein, CDR3 DNA. A D gene is named only where the DNA matches it firmly. Clone size is given for some rows only: seen once, a few or many times, or a class if the clone is expanded.

>TRBJ2-2|.|TRBV24-1|.
CATSADTGELFF
TGTGCCACCAGTGCCGACACCGGGGAGCTGTTTTTT
>TRBJ1-1|TRBD1|TRBV4-3|.
CASSRAGTGWDTEAFF
TGCGCCAGCAGCCGCGCCGGGACAGGGTGGGACACTGAAGCTTTCTTT
>TRBJ1-1|.|TRBV10-3|.
CASKSWGEAFF
TGTGCCAGCAAATCTTGGGGTGAAGCTTTCTTT
>TRBJ2-1|TRBD1|TRBV24-1|.
CATQGQGEFF
TGTGCCACCCAAGGACAGGGGGAGTTCTTC
>TRBJ2-5|.|TRBV4-2|few
CASSPGVGGLRLYETQYF
TGTGCCAGCAGCCCGGGAGTGGGCGGGCTACGATTATACGAGACCCAGTACTTC
>TRBJ1-2|TRBD1|TRBV5-1|many
CASSVTGKDYGYTF
TGCGCCAGCAGCGTGACAGGGAAGGACTATGGCTACACCTTC
>TRBJ2-7|TRBD1|TRBV5-5|.
CASSGQGAGEQYF
TGTGCCAGCAGCGGACAGGGGGCGGGAGAGCAGTACTTC
>TRBJ2-7|.|TRBV2|.
CASSPARLSYEQYF
TGTGCCAGCAGCCCGGCCAGACTAAGCTACGAGCAGTACTTC
>TRBJ2-3|.|TRBV30|many
CAWSETDTQYF
TGTGCCTGGAGTGAAACAGATACGCAGTATTTT
>TRBJ1-5|TRBD1|TRBV5-5|many
CASSWTGGDQPQHF
TGTGCCAGCAGCTGGACAGGGGGAGATCAGCCCCAGCATTTT
>TRBJ1-1|.|TRBV12-3/TRBV12-4|many
CASSLHSGNTEAFF
TGTGCCAGCAGCCTACACTCGGGGAACACTGAAGCTTTCTTT
>TRBJ1-4|TRBD1|TRBV2|.
CASTIRTGSGEKLFF
TGTGCCAGCACCATCCGGACAGGGAGTGGTGAAAAACTGTTTTTT
>TRBJ1-2|TRBD1|TRBV5-1|many
CASSSGQGEGYTF
TGCGCCAGCAGCTCCGGACAGGGTGAGGGCTACACCTTC
>TRBJ1-1|.|TRBV29-1|many
CSVEVGSTEAFF
TGCAGCGTTGAAGTAGGGAGCACTGAAGCTTTCTTT
>TRBJ2-7|TRBD2|TRBV7-2|many
CASSLASGTSGIYEQYF
TGTGCCAGCAGCTTAGCCTCCGGGACTAGCGGGATTTACGAGCAGTACTTC
>TRBJ1-5|TRBD1|TRBV9|many
CASSPRGHGNQPQHF
TGTGCCAGCAGCCCCAGGGGGCATGGCAATCAGCCCCAGCATTTT
>TRBJ1-2|.|TRBV6-5|few
CASSYSSAMGGYTF
TGTGCCAGCAGTTACTCATCGGCGATGGGCGGCTACACCTTC
>TRBJ1-2|.|TRBV5-1|many
CASSFEGQVYGYTF
TGCGCCAGCAGCTTCGAAGGGCAGGTCTATGGCTACACCTTC
>TRBJ2-1|TRBD2|TRBV2|.
CASRGTSGTFSSYNEQFF
TGTGCCAGCCGTGGGACTAGCGGGACCTTCTCCTCCTACAATGAGCAGTTCTTC
>TRBJ2-3|.|TRBV19|once
CASSMGDAQYF
TGTGCCAGTAGTATGGGTGATGCGCAGTATTTT
>TRBJ1-5|.|TRBV6-1|many
CASRAPGAGRGNQPQHF
TGTGCCAGCAGGGCCCCTGGGGCAGGACGAGGGAATCAGCCCCAGCATTTT
>TRBJ1-1|.|TRBV9|.
CASSATSLNTEAFF
TGTGCCAGCAGCGCCACCAGTTTGAACACTGAAGCTTTCTTT
>TRBJ2-3|TRBD1|TRBV6-5|few
CASSPLQGLTSTQYF
TGTGCCAGCAGCCCATTACAGGGGCTCACAAGTACGCAGTATTTT
>TRBJ1-2|.|TRBV6-5|many
CASSYPGKNGYTF
TGTGCCAGCAGTTACCCGGGAAAGAATGGCTACACCTTC
>TRBJ1-1|.|TRBV11-2|many
CASSLFDMNTEAFF
TGTGCCAGCAGCTTATTCGATATGAACACTGAAGCTTTCTTT
>TRBJ1-1|.|TRBV3-1|many
CASSPPGTREAFF
TGTGCCAGCAGCCCCCCCGGGACACGCGAAGCTTTCTTT
>TRBJ2-6|.|TRBV18|.
CASSPSGFSGANVLTF
TGTGCCAGCTCACCCAGTGGGTTCTCTGGGGCCAACGTCCTGACTTTC
>TRBJ2-1|.|TRBV20-1|.
CSAREDKDPAYNEQFF
TGCAGTGCTAGAGAGGATAAGGACCCCGCGTACAATGAGCAGTTCTTC
>TRBJ1-1|.|TRBV19|.
CASSPTRNTEAFF
TGTGCCAGTAGTCCGACTAGGAACACTGAAGCTTTCTTT
>TRBJ2-7|TRBD1|TRBV20-1|.
CSASTVTGNYERYF
TGCAGTGCTAGTACCGTGACAGGGAACTACGAGCGGTACTTC
>TRBJ1-2|.|TRBV24-1|.
CATSDQGYGYTF
TGTGCCACCAGTGATCAGGGTTATGGCTACACCTTC
>TRBJ1-1|TRBD1|TRBV5-1|.
CASSSGTGGGCEAFF
TGCGCCAGCAGCTCCGGGACAGGGGGGGGATGTGAAGCTTTCTTT
>TRBJ1-6|TRBD1|TRBV4-2|many
CASRPGQLFSYNSPLHF
TGTGCCAGCAGACCGGGACAGCTTTTCTCCTATAATTCACCCCTCCACTTT
>TRBJ2-3|TRBD2|TRBV9|many
CASSVAGTRSDTQYF
TGTGCCAGCAGCGTAGCGGGGACTAGGTCAGATACGCAGTATTTT
>TRBJ1-4|TRBD1|TRBV15|.
CATSRRTGVDEKLFF
TGTGCCACCAGCAGAAGGACAGGGGTCGATGAAAAACTGTTTTTT
>TRBJ2-5|.|TRBV18|many
CASSPTAQETQYF
TGTGCCAGCTCACCAACGGCCCAAGAGACCCAGTACTTC
>TRBJ1-2|.|TRBV28|.
CASSLRAPVGYGYTF
TGTGCCAGCAGTTTACGGGCGCCCGTAGGCTATGGCTACACCTTC
>TRBJ2-5|TRBD1|TRBV13|many
CASSLGGPGQEKETQYF
TGTGCCAGCAGCTTAGGCGGTCCGGGACAGGAGAAAGAGACCCAGTACTTC
>TRBJ1-3|.|TRBV6-1|many
CASTPGGSGNTIYF
TGTGCCAGCACTCCGGGTGGATCTGGAAACACCATATATTTT
>TRBJ1-5|.|TRBV6-2/TRBV6-3|many
CASSYSSRERFSNQPQHF
TGTGCCAGCAGTTACTCATCGCGGGAGCGATTTAGCAATCAGCCCCAGCATTTT
>TRBJ1-2|.|TRBV5-6|few
CASSFGRGKAYGYTF
TGTGCCAGCAGCTTTGGGCGCGGTAAGGCCTATGGCTACACCTTC
>TRBJ1-1|.|TRBV3-1|many
CASSPGTSGEAFF
TGTGCCAGCAGTCCCGGGACATCTGGTGAAGCTTTCTTT
>TRBJ1-5|TRBD1|TRBV18|many
CASSRTGSNQPQHF
TGTGCCAGCTCGCGGACAGGTAGCAATCAGCCCCAGCATTTT
>TRBJ1-2|.|TRBV6-6|many
CASSYSGRADQPLGYTF
TGTGCCAGCAGTTACTCGGGCCGGGCTGATCAACCCCTTGGCTACACCTTC
>TRBJ2-1|TRBD2|TRBV5-4|once
CASSFTSGRAYNEQFF
TGTGCCAGCAGCTTTACTAGCGGGAGGGCTTACAATGAGCAGTTCTTC
>TRBJ2-7|TRBD1|TRBV6-1|many
CASRAGGTGVYEQYF
TGTGCCAGCAGAGCAGGCGGGACAGGGGTCTACGAGCAGTACTTC
>TRBJ2-1|.|TRBV27|.
CASSSALLPIGTEQFF
TGTGCCAGCAGTTCCGCCTTGTTGCCGATTGGGACTGAGCAGTTCTTC
>TRBJ1-6|.|TRBV6-5|many
CASSYAKAGYWDNSPLHF
TGTGCCAGCAGTTACGCCAAAGCCGGATATTGGGATAATTCACCCCTCCACTTT
>TRBJ1-6|TRBD1|TRBV5-5|many
CASSGGTGGFSPLHF
TGTGCCAGCAGCGGAGGGACAGGGGGATTTTCACCCCTCCACTTT
>TRBJ1-1|.|TRBV5-1|many
CASSLNVGTEAFF
TGCGCCAGCAGCTTGAACGTAGGCACTGAAGCTTTCTTT